The entry below gives a single TCR beta chain sequence along with its context. The antigen is not known. Employing constant-segment primers, 5'RACE generated TCR alpha and TCR beta cDNA libraries bearing sample barcodes and UMIs. MiXCR, applied by TCRdb to the 5' RACE reads, yields one record per CDR3 protein. The table records more than 300,000 distinct CDR3 sequences, roughly an eighth of them present only once. The data belong to a study of T-cell memory formation after mild COVID-19. The CDR3 totals 16 residues. The study's findings and limits: Some SARS-CoV-2-responding clones were already detected in memory before infection. Confirmation of SARS-CoV-2 specificity was lacking for second-wave clones peaking day 37. A balance of CD4 and CD8 characterized clones contracting day 15 to 85, whereas later expanders leaned CD4+.

The TCR was taken from a man aged 18 to 30 who had mild COVID-19 (a few samples of this study predate the infection). Cell type and time point are not known. Material: PBMCs or a T cell subset sorted from them (not recorded which). The genes are TRBV21-1 and TRBJ2-3; the table names TRBD2, a call not compared with the DNA. TRBV21-1 is a pseudogene segment. In DNA, the CDR3 is TGTGCCAGCAGCACCATGGGGAGGGGCTCCACAGATACGCAGTATTTT. This translates into CASSTMGRGSTDTQYF.